The 26 T cell receptor beta chains presented below share a single source sample, sequenced in a study of blood T cell repertoires in COVID-19. The protocol was immunoSEQ multiplex PCR, while the TCRdb copy is restricted to in-frame clones and leaves out a portion. The data hold 250,000 or so clones, with about 88% observed a single time. The sequenced sample was peripheral blood. Receptors were obtained from a woman in her thirties or forties who had recovered from COVID-19.

The chain recombines TRBV28 with TRBJ2-7, with a possible D match to TRBD2 (5 bases). Germline loops: CDR1 MDHEN, CDR2 SYDVKM. The CDR3 spans 16 residues. Trimming left V 6 bases short and J 1 base short, with 19 bases between. Here the CDR3 reads CASSLPPGWGSYEQYF. CDR3 bases: TGTGCCAGCAGCCTCCCTCCGGGGTGGGGATCCTACGAGCAGTACTTC.

The chain links TRBV11-2 to TRBJ2-7; D is perhaps TRBD1 (5 bases). The CDR3 consists of 15 residues. In germline, CDR1 is SGHAT, CDR2 FQNNGV. V was cut by 1 base and J by 2 bases, with 12 bases left in between. The CDR3: CASSLGGRGPYEQYF. CDR3 in DNA: TGTGCCAGCAGCTTAGGGGGCAGAGGCCCCTACGAGCAGTACTTC.

V is TRBV6-5 and J is TRBJ1-2, with 11 positions matching TRBD1. Germline CDR1 reads MNHEY; CDR2 reads SVGAGI. J gave up 2 bases and V 2 bases, and 1 base lay outside the gene matches. The CDR3 is 15 amino acids. Here the CDR3 reads CASSYGTGGNYGYTF. As DNA, the CDR3 is TGTGCCAGCAGTTACGGGACAGGGGGGAACTATGGCTACACCTTC.

This clone has more than one count but fewer than ten. The chain uses TRBV6-2 or TRBV6-3 and TRBJ1-1; D possibly corresponds to TRBD1 (5 bases). Germline CDR1 reads MNHEY; CDR2 reads SVGEGT. The CDR3 contains 12 residues. V dropped 4 bases and J dropped 4 bases, with 7 bases sitting between them. In DNA, the CDR3 is TGTGCCAGCAGTTGGGGGGGCACTGAAGCTTTCTTT. Protein: CASSWGGTEAFF.

J is TRBJ2-1 and V is TRBV5-8; tentatively, D is TRBD1 (5 bases). CDR1 and CDR2 (germline): SGHTS, YDEGEE. This CDR3 comprises 16 residues. Trimming removed 4 bases from V and 0 bases from J, with 14 bases in between. DNA of the CDR3: TGTGCCAGCAGCAACCAGGACACCAGCTCCTACAATGAGCAGTTCTTC. It specifies CASSNQDTSSYNEQFF.

The chain links TRBV6-2 or TRBV6-3 to TRBJ2-7, with unresolved D. Trimming took 4 bases from V and 6 from J, leaving 4 bases between them. Germline CDR1 is MNHEY and CDR2 is SVGEGT. The CDR3 is 10 residues long. CDR3 nucleotides: TGTGCCAGCAGTTGGCCCGAGCAGTACTTC. This gives the protein CASSWPEQYF.

V gene TRBV19 combines with J gene TRBJ1-1; D may be TRBD1 (6 bases). Germline loops: CDR1 LNHDA, CDR2 SQIVND (reference sequence). CDR3 length: 15 residues. The V gene lost 6 bases and the J gene lost 3 bases, with 17 bases spanning the gap. In DNA, the CDR3 is TGTGCCAGTAGGGGACATCCAGAAAGATACACTGAAGCTTTCTTT. It translates to CASRGHPERYTEAFF.

This clone was seen a few times. The chain is built from TRBV7-2 and TRBJ2-5; the match to TRBD2 covers 10 bases. V was pared by 1 base and J by 5 bases, with 4 bases of the junction left unmatched. From germline, CDR1 is SGHTA and CDR2 FQGNSA. The CDR3 sequence is 15 residues long. Written as DNA, the CDR3 is TGTGCCAGCAGCTTAGGCCCTAGCGGGAGTGAGACCCAGTACTTC. Its protein is CASSLGPSGSETQYF.

Concerning this clone itself: The same CDR3 can be traced to other DNA sequences in this sample. V gene TRBV6-2 or TRBV6-3 combines with J gene TRBJ2-4; D is undetermined. Per germline, CDR1 MNHEY and CDR2 SVGEGT. Trimming stripped 5 bases from V and 8 bases from J, with 10 bases between. The CDR3 runs 12 residues. The CDR3 DNA reads TGTGCCAGCAGTCGCGTTTCGGACATTCAGTACTTC. Translated, it gives CASSRVSDIQYF.

This chain uses TRBV27 with TRBJ1-2; D is uncertain. Germline-derived CDR1 and CDR2 are MNHEY and SMNVEV (reference sequence). V lost 1 base, J lost 5 bases, and 23 bases lay in between. This CDR3 has 18 residues. DNA for the CDR3: TGTGCCAGCAGTTTATTCCTTCTTCCGGGCCGGAGCGGGTATGGCTACACCTTC. Translated, it gives CASSLFLLPGRSGYGYTF.

The chain joins TRBV4-1 to TRBJ1-1, with D maybe TRBD1 (5 bases). The germline gives CDR1 MGHRA, CDR2 YSYEKL. V was cut by 1 base and J by 8 bases, with 11 bases left in between. This CDR3 comprises 13 residues. The CDR3 loop is CASSQVPTEEAFF. DNA for the CDR3: TGCGCCAGCAGCCAAGTCCCGACAGAAGAAGCTTTCTTT.

This clone appeared a single time. The V gene is TRBV2, the J gene TRBJ2-7; perhaps TRBD2 as D (5 bases). The ends were cut back, 7 bases at V and 2 bases at J, with 9 bases in the middle. The CDR3 loop spans 12 amino acids. Germline V gene data show CDR1 as SNHLY and CDR2 as FYNNEI. The DNA for the CDR3 is TGTGCCAGCAAGAGGGAAACCTACGAGCAGTACTTC. It translates to CASKRETYEQYF.

The genes are TRBV7-2 and TRBJ2-1; D is perhaps TRBD2 (6 bases). Germline loops: CDR1 SGHTA, CDR2 FQGNSA. V was clipped by 5 bases and J by 8 bases, with 16 bases between them. The CDR3 contains 14 residues. CDR3 nucleotides: TGTGCCAGCAGCCCCCGGGGGTTAGGGGATGAGCAGTTCTTC. This gives the protein CASSPRGLGDEQFF.

The chain recombines TRBV4-3 with TRBJ1-1, with 8 bases identical to TRBD1. This CDR3 comprises 14 residues. Germline CDR1 is LGHNA and CDR2 is YSLEER. J lost 4 bases, V lost 0 bases, and 1 base had no gene match. The CDR3 DNA is TGCGCCAGCAGCCAAGATACAGGGGGCACTGAAGCTTTCTTT. It specifies CASSQDTGGTEAFF.

The chain uses TRBV27 and TRBJ2-7; 8 bases are a match to TRBD1. This CDR3 has 15 amino acids. V trimming: 2 bases; J trimming: 2 bases; junction bases outside the gene matches: 5. Germline values: CDR1 MNHEY, CDR2 SMNVEV (reference sequence). The CDR3 region is CASSLTDRGPYEQYF. CDR3 nucleotides: TGTGCCAGCAGTTTAACCGACAGGGGCCCCTACGAGCAGTACTTC.

Written as DNA, the CDR3 is TGCGCCAGCAGCCAAGCCGACAGGGGCTATGGCTACACCTTC. This gives the protein CASSQADRGYGYTF. This chain uses TRBV4-3 with TRBJ1-2; 8 nucleotides agree with TRBD1. This CDR3 comprises 14 residues. Germline values: CDR1 LGHNA, CDR2 YSLEER. The V segment lost 1 base and the J segment 4 bases; nucleotides outside the gene matches: 2.

This rearrangement joins TRBV5-6 to TRBJ2-7, with a possible D match to TRBD2 (5 bases). The CDR3 runs to 14 residues. Germline V gene sequence: CDR1 SGHDT, CDR2 YYEEEE. Trimming stripped 0 bases from V and 1 base from J, with 8 bases between. The CDR3: CASSLGERSYEQYV. The DNA of the CDR3 is TGTGCCAGCAGCTTGGGGGAGCGGTCCTACGAGCAGTACGTC.

The chain couples TRBV7-9 to TRBJ1-4; no firm D call. V lost 5 bases and J 3 bases, leaving 7 bases between the germline ends. This CDR3 is 13 amino acids long. Germline CDR1 reads SEHNR; CDR2 reads FQNEAQ (reference sequence). CDR3 coding DNA: TGTGCCAGCAGCCCCCCCGCTAATGAAAAACTGTTTTTT. Its translation: CASSPPANEKLFF.

The rearrangement uses TRBV6-5 and TRBJ2-1; TRBD1 matches at 9 bases. The CDR3 has 13 residues. Germline V CDR1 and CDR2: MNHEY, SVGAGI. Trimming took 5 bases from V and 8 from J; bases not matched to a gene: 4. The CDR3 sequence: CASSNRQGDEQFF. The CDR3 DNA follows: TGTGCCAGCAGTAACCGACAGGGGGATGAGCAGTTCTTC.

This clone has only one observation. This chain joins TRBV4-3 and TRBJ1-2; 9 bases are a match to TRBD1. Germline CDR1 is LGHNA and CDR2 is YSLEER. The CDR3 is made up of 15 amino acids. The V and J ends lost 4 bases and 2 bases, in that order; junction bases with no gene match: 5. The chain's CDR3 is CASSRGTGRNYGYTF. In DNA form, the CDR3 reads TGCGCCAGCAGCCGGGGGACAGGGAGGAACTATGGCTACACCTTC.

CDR3 residues: CASSYGVAGLPPDTQYF. The CDR3 DNA reads as TGTGCCAGCAGTTACGGGGTAGCGGGGCTCCCCCCAGATACGCAGTATTTT. The chain carries TRBV6-2 or TRBV6-3 and TRBJ2-3, with TRBD2 identical over 8 bases. The germline V gene encodes CDR1 MNHEY and CDR2 SVGEGT. The CDR3 runs 17 residues. The V segment lost 2 bases and the J segment 4 bases; nucleotides outside the gene matches: 11.

V and J are TRBV12-3 or TRBV12-4 and TRBJ2-2, with D uncertain. Trimming pared 3 bases from V and 8 bases from J, leaving 10 bases between. This CDR3 comprises 13 residues. The DNA of the CDR3 is TGTGCCAGCAGTTTCGCTCCAGCGGGGGAGCTGTTTTTT. The encoded protein is CASSFAPAGELFF.

The V gene is TRBV5-1, the J gene TRBJ1-1; D is perhaps TRBD1 (5 bases). CDR1 is SGHRS, CDR2 YFSETQ, per germline. Between the trimmed V and J ends, which lost 0 bases and 2 bases, there was a span of 14 bases. This CDR3 has 16 amino acids. As DNA, the CDR3 is TGCGCCAGCAGCTTGGTGGCCAGGGCGTCTAACACTGAAGCTTTCTTT. Translating gives CASSLVARASNTEAFF.

The genes are TRBV6-5 and TRBJ1-2; 7 positions match TRBD1. This CDR3 is 12 amino acids long. The J segment lost 8 bases and the V segment lost 0 bases, leaving 0 bases of the junction unmatched. Germline values: CDR1 MNHEY, CDR2 SVGAGI. CDR3 protein: CASSYSTGGYTF. CDR3 bases: TGTGCCAGCAGTTACTCGACAGGGGGCTACACCTTC.

This sequence joins TRBV7-9 and TRBJ2-4; 8 positions agree with TRBD1. With 1 base clipped from V and 2 bases from J, the junction kept 10 bases outside the gene matches. CDR3 length equals 18 residues. The V gene's germline CDR1 is SEHNR and CDR2 FQNEAQ (reference sequence). CDR3 DNA sequence: TGTGCCAGCAGCTTAGTGCCCCCGGGACAGGCGCCCAAAAACATTCAGTACTTC. This sequence encodes CASSLVPPGQAPKNIQYF. Based on the CDR3 plus reference TRBV7-9 and TRBJ2-4, the full variable domain is DTGVSQNPRHKITKRGQNVTFRCDPISEHNRLYWYRQTLGQGPEFLTYFQNEAQLEKSRLLSDRFSAERPKGSFSTLEIQRTEQGDSAMYLCASSLVPPGQAPKNIQYFGAGTRLSVL.

This clone was counted a single time. DNA for the CDR3: TGTGCCAGCAGCGTAGGGGAGACGGCCCAAGAGACCCAGTACTTC. Its translation is CASSVGETAQETQYF. This rearrangement joins TRBV9 to TRBJ2-5, with TRBD2 as a possible D gene (5 bases). CDR3 length equals 15 residues. Germline CDR1 reads SGDLS; CDR2 reads YYNGEE. V was trimmed by 0 bases and J by 1 base, leaving 10 bases between them.